These T cell receptor beta chains were read from a single sample in a study of T cells in Graves' hyperthyroidism and ophthalmopathy. MiXCR was run by TCRdb on the multiplex PCR reads, yielding one entry per CDR3 protein. The repertoire holds about 510,000 distinct CDR3 sequences, with 46% as singletons. Specimen: peripheral blood or thyroid tissue (not recorded which). These TCRs come from an adult woman with Graves' disease, either hyperthyroidism or ophthalmopathy (not recorded which). The CDR3 runs from the conserved cysteine through the conserved F or W. The order of the fields is D gene, clone size, V gene, J gene, CDR3 DNA, CDR3 protein. A D gene is named only where the DNA matches it firmly. Where a row states a size, it is once, few, many or the class of an expanded clone; other rows omit it.

d_call: NA; clone_size: NA; v_call: TRBV19; j_call: TRBJ1-5; cdr3_nt: TGTGCCAGTAGTAAGGGGGACCGTAGCAATCAGCCCCAGCATTTT; cdr3_aa: CASSKGDRSNQPQHF
d_call: NA; clone_size: few; v_call: TRBV6-6; j_call: TRBJ1-2; cdr3_nt: TGTGCCAGCGTCAAGGGAATATACGGCTACACCTTC; cdr3_aa: CASVKGIYGYTF
d_call: TRBD2; clone_size: many; v_call: TRBV12-3/TRBV12-4; j_call: TRBJ2-7; cdr3_nt: TGTGCCAGCAGTCCCGGGACTAGCGTAGGATCGGCCTACGAGCAGTACTTC; cdr3_aa: CASSPGTSVGSAYEQYF
d_call: NA; clone_size: NA; v_call: TRBV5-1; j_call: TRBJ2-5; cdr3_nt: TGCGCCAGCAGCTTAGATACAGCAGAAGGTCTGCAGACCCAGTACTTC; cdr3_aa: CASSLDTAEGLQTQYF
d_call: NA; clone_size: few; v_call: TRBV2; j_call: TRBJ2-7; cdr3_nt: TGTGCCAGCAGTGATGGCGGGATGGGCTACGAGCAGTACTTC; cdr3_aa: CASSDGGMGYEQYF
d_call: NA; clone_size: NA; v_call: TRBV10-3; j_call: TRBJ2-5; cdr3_nt: TGTGCCATCAGTGATAGCAACAGGGGGGGCGAGACCCGGTACTTC; cdr3_aa: CAISDSNRGGETRYF
d_call: NA; clone_size: once; v_call: TRBV11-2; j_call: TRBJ2-5; cdr3_nt: TGTGCCAGCAGCTTTGGGGTCAGGACTGCGGAGACCCAGTACTTC; cdr3_aa: CASSFGVRTAETQYF
d_call: TRBD1; clone_size: many; v_call: TRBV9; j_call: TRBJ2-6; cdr3_nt: TGTGCCAGCAGCGCAACAGGGGGCGGTGGGGCCAACGTCCTGACTTTC; cdr3_aa: CASSATGGGGANVLTF
d_call: TRBD1; clone_size: NA; v_call: TRBV20-1; j_call: TRBJ1-6; cdr3_nt: TGCAGTGCCCGACAGGGCGAATATTCACCCCTCCACTTT; cdr3_aa: CSARQGEYSPLHF
d_call: NA; clone_size: NA; v_call: TRBV30; j_call: TRBJ1-2; cdr3_nt: TGTGCCTGGAAAATCTTCTATGGCTACACCTTC; cdr3_aa: CAWKIFYGYTF
d_call: NA; clone_size: NA; v_call: TRBV29-1; j_call: TRBJ1-1; cdr3_nt: TGCAGCGTTTGGGGAGAGGGGGATGGCCGCGCTTTCTTT; cdr3_aa: CSVWGEGDGRAFF
d_call: NA; clone_size: few; v_call: TRBV10-3; j_call: TRBJ2-6; cdr3_nt: TGTGCCATCAGTGAAACAGGGATGCGCTCTGGGGCCAACGTCCTGACTTTC; cdr3_aa: CAISETGMRSGANVLTF
d_call: NA; clone_size: NA; v_call: TRBV12-3/TRBV12-4; j_call: TRBJ2-5; cdr3_nt: TGTGCCAGCAGTTTGGCGCGGCAGAAGTACCAAGAGACCCAGTACTTC; cdr3_aa: CASSLARQKYQETQYF
d_call: TRBD1; clone_size: many; v_call: TRBV5-5; j_call: TRBJ1-2; cdr3_nt: TGTGCCAGCACCGTACAGGGGAGCTATGGCTACACCTTC; cdr3_aa: CASTVQGSYGYTF
d_call: NA; clone_size: many; v_call: TRBV20-1; j_call: TRBJ1-3; cdr3_nt: TGCAGCGCCGAGGAAGGAATAGGAAACACCATATATTTT; cdr3_aa: CSAEEGIGNTIYF
d_call: TRBD1; clone_size: once; v_call: TRBV10-3; j_call: TRBJ1-2; cdr3_nt: TGTGCCAGCAGTCCGGACAGGGTAGTTGGCTACACCTTC; cdr3_aa: CASSPDRVVGYTF
d_call: NA; clone_size: once; v_call: TRBV20-1; j_call: TRBJ1-1; cdr3_nt: TGCAGTGAATTGAGGGGGGACACTGAAGCTTTCTTT; cdr3_aa: CSELRGDTEAFF
d_call: NA; clone_size: few; v_call: TRBV7-2; j_call: TRBJ2-3; cdr3_nt: TGTGCCAGCAGCTTAGCAGGGCCACCGGCAGATACGCAGTATTTT; cdr3_aa: CASSLAGPPADTQYF
d_call: NA; clone_size: NA; v_call: TRBV2; j_call: TRBJ2-7; cdr3_nt: TGTGCCAGCAAAGGTTCGGAGGTTGGCGAGCAGTACTTC; cdr3_aa: CASKGSEVGEQYF
d_call: NA; clone_size: many; v_call: TRBV12-3/TRBV12-4; j_call: TRBJ2-7; cdr3_nt: TGTGCCAGCAGTTTTTTCGGTGGAGAGCAGTACTTC; cdr3_aa: CASSFFGGEQYF
d_call: NA; clone_size: NA; v_call: TRBV7-8; j_call: TRBJ2-5; cdr3_nt: TGTGCCAGCAGCTTCCAGGAATCACAAGAGACCCAGTACTTC; cdr3_aa: CASSFQESQETQYF
d_call: NA; clone_size: NA; v_call: TRBV24-1; j_call: TRBJ2-2; cdr3_nt: TGTGCCACCAGTGACCCCCGGGACGGGGCCGGGGAGCTGTTTTTT; cdr3_aa: CATSDPRDGAGELFF
d_call: TRBD2; clone_size: few; v_call: TRBV10-3; j_call: TRBJ2-7; cdr3_nt: TGTGCCATCAGTGCTCGGCGGGAGACGTACGAGCAGTACTTC; cdr3_aa: CAISARRETYEQYF
d_call: NA; clone_size: NA; v_call: TRBV20-1; j_call: TRBJ1-2; cdr3_nt: TGCAGTGCTTATACCCGGGACACTTCCGGGGACAACTATGGCTACACCTTC; cdr3_aa: CSAYTRDTSGDNYGYTF
d_call: TRBD2; clone_size: many; v_call: TRBV19; j_call: TRBJ2-2; cdr3_nt: TGTGCCACCAGGAGGAGCGGGATCGACACCGGGGAGCTGTTTTTT; cdr3_aa: CATRRSGIDTGELFF
d_call: NA; clone_size: NA; v_call: TRBV20-1; j_call: TRBJ1-2; cdr3_nt: TGCAGTGCTACACTCTACAGGGTCAGGGATGGCTACACCTTC; cdr3_aa: CSATLYRVRDGYTF
d_call: NA; clone_size: NA; v_call: TRBV10-3; j_call: TRBJ1-5; cdr3_nt: TGTGCCATCAGGTGGCAGCCCCAGCATTTT; cdr3_aa: CAIRWQPQHF
d_call: NA; clone_size: NA; v_call: TRBV7-9; j_call: TRBJ1-1; cdr3_nt: TGTGCCAGCAGCTCCCTTAGTAACACTGAAGCTTTCTTT; cdr3_aa: CASSSLSNTEAFF
d_call: NA; clone_size: few; v_call: TRBV7-2; j_call: TRBJ2-6; cdr3_nt: TGTGCCAGCAGGGACTCTTCCTTCTCTGGGGCCAACGTCCTGACTTTC; cdr3_aa: CASRDSSFSGANVLTF
d_call: NA; clone_size: many; v_call: TRBV6-1; j_call: TRBJ1-1; cdr3_nt: TGTGCCAGCAGTGCCAAGACAGGGAACACTGAAGCTTTCTTT; cdr3_aa: CASSAKTGNTEAFF
d_call: TRBD1; clone_size: NA; v_call: TRBV7-2; j_call: TRBJ2-5; cdr3_nt: TGTGCCAGCAGTTCTCCAGGACAGGGGGCAGAGACCCAGTACTTC; cdr3_aa: CASSSPGQGAETQYF
d_call: TRBD1; clone_size: NA; v_call: TRBV11-2; j_call: TRBJ1-5; cdr3_nt: TGTGCCAGCAGCGACACAGGGGCGAGCAATCAGCCCCAGCATTTT; cdr3_aa: CASSDTGASNQPQHF
d_call: TRBD1; clone_size: many; v_call: TRBV30; j_call: TRBJ1-4; cdr3_nt: TGTGCCTCGTCAGGACAGGTGGGGGAAAAACTGTTTTTT; cdr3_aa: CASSGQVGEKLFF
d_call: TRBD1; clone_size: few; v_call: TRBV29-1; j_call: TRBJ1-1; cdr3_nt: TGCAGCGTTGACGCGAACAGGGGTGGCACTGAAGCTTTCTTT; cdr3_aa: CSVDANRGGTEAFF
d_call: NA; clone_size: many; v_call: TRBV6-5; j_call: TRBJ2-2; cdr3_nt: TGTGCCAGCAGTGACCAGACAGGTCCCGGGGAGCTGTTTTTT; cdr3_aa: CASSDQTGPGELFF
d_call: NA; clone_size: NA; v_call: TRBV25-1; j_call: TRBJ1-1; cdr3_nt: TGTGCGAAGGTAACAGGGATCATGAACACTGAAGCTTTCTTT; cdr3_aa: CAKVTGIMNTEAFF
d_call: TRBD1; clone_size: once; v_call: TRBV29-1; j_call: TRBJ1-5; cdr3_nt: TGCAGCGTTGAAAGGGACAGTAATCAGCCCCAGCATTTT; cdr3_aa: CSVERDSNQPQHF
d_call: NA; clone_size: NA; v_call: TRBV5-3; j_call: TRBJ1-2; cdr3_nt: TGTGCCAGCAGCTCGACCGCCACCGATTATGGCTACACCTTC; cdr3_aa: CASSSTATDYGYTF
d_call: NA; clone_size: NA; v_call: TRBV29-1; j_call: TRBJ2-7; cdr3_nt: TGCAGCGTCTATTACGAGCAGTACTTC; cdr3_aa: CSVYYEQYF
d_call: NA; clone_size: many; v_call: TRBV5-6; j_call: TRBJ2-6; cdr3_nt: TGTGCCAGCAGCTTGCAACAGGGAGTCAACGTCCTGACTTTC; cdr3_aa: CASSLQQGVNVLTF
d_call: NA; clone_size: NA; v_call: TRBV18; j_call: TRBJ2-3; cdr3_nt: TGTGCCAGCTCACCATCTAGCGCCAGAGATACGCAGTATTTT; cdr3_aa: CASSPSSARDTQYF